These T cell receptor beta chains were read from a single sample in a study of molecular identifiers for immune sequencing clone quantification. TCRdb processed the PCR reads anew with MiXCR; each CDR3 protein has one entry. The data hold about 500,000 distinct CDR3 sequences, with around 23% observed a single time. Input material: naive CD8+ T cells from blood, with Jurkat cell RNA spiked in. The receptors here all came from a human donor in good health. Some libraries in this study had Jurkat cell RNA spiked in. Both conserved end residues are part of each CDR3. A D gene is named only where the DNA matches it firmly. Clone size appears in some rows only: once, few, many, or a class for an expanded clone.

v_gene	j_gene	abundance	d_gene	CDR3nt	CDR3aa
TRBV6-2/TRBV6-3	TRBJ1-5	few	-	TGTGCCAGCAGCTTGGGTCGGGTTCAGCCCCAGCATTTT	CASSLGRVQPQHF
TRBV11-2	TRBJ2-7	few	-	TGTGCCAGCAGCGCGGGACAGCCCTACGAGCAGTACTTC	CASSAGQPYEQYF
TRBV5-7	TRBJ1-5	many	-	TGTGCCAGCAGCTTGTCACAACTCGTCGGGGATCAGCCCCAGCATTTT	CASSLSQLVGDQPQHF
TRBV4-1	TRBJ2-2	-	-	TGCGCCAGCAGCCACCCAGGGGATAACACCGGGGAGCTGTTTTTT	CASSHPGDNTGELFF
TRBV9	TRBJ2-7	few	-	TGTGCCAGCAGCGTAGCTACGAGGGGCACCTTAAACGAGCAGTACTTC	CASSVATRGTLNEQYF
TRBV20-1	TRBJ2-5	-	TRBD1	TGCAGTGCTAGAGATACGGGACAGGTATACCAAGAGACCCAGTACTTC	CSARDTGQVYQETQYF
TRBV12-3/TRBV12-4	TRBJ1-2	-	TRBD1	TGTGCCAGCACCGGAGGGACAGGGAGTAACTATGGCTACACCTTC	CASTGGTGSNYGYTF
TRBV7-9	TRBJ2-6	few	-	TGTGCCAGCAGCTCCACCGAGACAGACTCTGGGGCCAACGTCCTGACTTTC	CASSSTETDSGANVLTF
TRBV5-1	TRBJ2-7	few	TRBD1	TGCGCCAGCAGCCCCATTTCCGGGACAGGATTCTCCTACGAGCAGTACTTC	CASSPISGTGFSYEQYF
TRBV4-1	TRBJ1-2	many	-	TGCGCCAGCAGCCAAGATTGGGGTCCTTATAACTATGGCTACACCTTC	CASSQDWGPYNYGYTF
TRBV7-2	TRBJ1-1	many	-	TGTGCCAGCAGTCGTGGACGGGACTTTACATTCATGAACACTGAAGCTTTCTTT	CASSRGRDFTFMNTEAFF
TRBV6-1	TRBJ1-4	few	-	TGTGCCAGCACGGAGGAACAGGGACATGAAAAACTGTTTTTT	CASTEEQGHEKLFF
TRBV20-1	TRBJ1-2	-	-	TGCAGTGCTAGGGACACCTCTAACTATGGCTACACCTTC	CSARDTSNYGYTF
TRBV30	TRBJ1-1	many	-	TGTGCCTGGAGCATTTTAGGCGCTGAAGCTTTCTTT	CAWSILGAEAFF
TRBV29-1	TRBJ1-2	few	-	TGCAGCGTTGAAGAAGGTCAGGGCATCTATGGCTACACCTTC	CSVEEGQGIYGYTF
TRBV6-5	TRBJ2-7	many	-	TGTGCCAGCAGTTACACCCCTTCACGTAGGGACGAGCAGTACTTC	CASSYTPSRRDEQYF
TRBV6-2/TRBV6-3	TRBJ2-4	-	TRBD1	TGTGCCAGCAGCCCCCAACAGGGGGCCAAAAACATTCAGTACTTC	CASSPQQGAKNIQYF
TRBV27	TRBJ2-7	few	TRBD2	TGTGCCAGCAGTTTGCAGGGAGGGGAGCAGTACTTC	CASSLQGGEQYF
TRBV19	TRBJ1-5	many	TRBD1	TGTGCCAGTAAACAGGACAGGGCCGGGGGCAATCAGCCCCAGCATTTT	CASKQDRAGGNQPQHF
TRBV19	TRBJ1-1	-	-	TGTGCCAGTAGTACCCAGGAGGTCTCTGAAGCTTTCTTT	CASSTQEVSEAFF
TRBV6-5	TRBJ1-1	-	-	TGTGCCAGCAGTTACTCGCAACAGGGCAACCATTTCACTGAAGCTTTCTTT	CASSYSQQGNHFTEAFF
TRBV29-1	TRBJ1-4	many	-	TGCAGCGTTGAAGAGGACGGGGGGGGCACTAATGAAAAACTGTTTTTT	CSVEEDGGGTNEKLFF
TRBV20-1	TRBJ2-7	once	-	TGCAGTGCTAGAGAGTGGAGTGGGGAGACGGCCTACGAGCAGTACTTC	CSAREWSGETAYEQYF
TRBV7-9	TRBJ2-7	many	-	TGTGCCAGCAGTAATGGGTACGAGCAGTACTTC	CASSNGYEQYF
TRBV5-6	TRBJ1-1	many	-	TGTGCCAGCAGCTTGGCCCTTGGCAGGGACACTGAAGCTTTCTTT	CASSLALGRDTEAFF
TRBV3-1	TRBJ1-1	-	-	TGTGCCAGCAGCCAAGAGGGAGGCGCTGAAGCTTTCTTT	CASSQEGGAEAFF
TRBV4-1	TRBJ2-5	many	-	TGCGCCAGCAGCCAAATGGACAGCCAAGAGACCCAGTACTTC	CASSQMDSQETQYF
TRBV4-3	TRBJ1-5	many	-	TGCGCCAGCAGCCAAGTACAGGGTAACAATCAGCCCCAGCATTTT	CASSQVQGNNQPQHF
TRBV7-9	TRBJ2-1	-	TRBD2	TGTGCCAGCAGCTTATCGGGACTAGCGGGTAACTCCTACAATGAGCAGTTCTTC	CASSLSGLAGNSYNEQFF
TRBV28	TRBJ2-3	few	-	TGTGCCAGCAGTTTGGGTGGTGGACTCCCCACAGATACGCAGTATTTT	CASSLGGGLPTDTQYF
TRBV11-2	TRBJ2-2	-	TRBD1	TGTGCCAGCAGCTTAATTTTCAGGACAGGGACGAACACCGAGGAGCTGTTTTTT	CASSLIFRTGTNTEELFF
TRBV27	TRBJ2-7	-	TRBD1	TGTGCCAGCAGTTTGGGACAGCTCTACAAGCAGTACTTC	CASSLGQLYKQYF
TRBV5-1	TRBJ2-3	few	-	TGCGCCAGCAGCTTCGTCCAGCCCGGGGTCACAGATACGCAGTATTTT	CASSFVQPGVTDTQYF
TRBV5-8	TRBJ2-3	-	-	TGTGCCAGCAGTCTAACGGGCACCTCAGGGTTCGCAGATACGCAGTATTTT	CASSLTGTSGFADTQYF
TRBV4-3	TRBJ2-1	few	TRBD1	TGCGCCAGCAGCCATGGGACAGGGGACTACAATGAGCAGTTCTTC	CASSHGTGDYNEQFF
TRBV30	TRBJ2-3	few	TRBD1	TGTGCCTGGAGCCGCGGGACAGGGTCAGATACGCAGTATTTT	CAWSRGTGSDTQYF
TRBV7-2	TRBJ2-6	-	-	TGTGCCAGCAGCTTAGATTTCGGCTCTGGGGCCAACGTCCTGACTTTC	CASSLDFGSGANVLTF
TRBV24-1	TRBJ1-2	few	TRBD1	TGTGCCACCAGTGAGCCCGGGACAGAGGAAGGCTACACCTTC	CATSEPGTEEGYTF
TRBV11-3	TRBJ2-3	-	TRBD2	TGTGCCAGCAGTGCCGGGACTAGCGGGGGGGCCCATCGCACAGATACGCAGTATTTT	CASSAGTSGGAHRTDTQYF
TRBV27	TRBJ2-1	-	-	TGTGCCACCAAGGGAACTCTAACTCGGCCTGAGCAGTTCTTC	CATKGTLTRPEQFF